These 9 T cell receptor beta chains originate from one sample sequenced in a study of T cell responses to AZD1222 COVID-19 vaccine. Repertoires were generated with immunoSEQ multiplex PCR, while TCRdb's copy carries only in-frame clones and drops some. Found here are about 59,000 clones, approximately 82% of them singletons; the top ten hold 20%. This sample comprised peripheral blood, obtained on day 0 of AZD1222 vaccination. These receptors came from an adult in good health.

Note on this clone: This same CDR3 is encoded by further DNA sequences in the sample. This CDR3 is CASSITPYSNQPQHF. The CDR3 nucleotides are TGTGCCAGTAGTATAACACCTTATAGCAATCAGCCCCAGCATTTT. This chain joins TRBV19 and TRBJ1-5; D gene uncertain. Germline V gives CDR1 LNHDA, CDR2 SQIVND (reference sequence). V lost 2 bases and J lost 0, with 8 bases in between. The CDR3 has 15 amino acids.

The J gene is TRBJ1-4, the V gene TRBV6-6, with 7 bases lining up with TRBD1. CDR1 is MNHNY and CDR2 is SVGAGI in the germline V gene (reference sequence). The CDR3 loop spans 20 amino acids. The V segment lost 6 bases and the J segment 1 base; nucleotides outside the gene matches: 20. CDR3 residues: CASSPKDPRQGVGTNEKLFF. In nucleotides, the CDR3 is TGTGCCAGCAGCCCCAAGGATCCTCGACAGGGTGTAGGAACTAATGAAAAACTGTTTTTT.

This sequence joins TRBV29-1 and TRBJ2-1; 14 nucleotides align to TRBD2. Per germline, CDR1 SQVTM and CDR2 ANQGSEA. CDR3 size: 15 residues. The J segment lost 7 bases and the V segment lost 7 bases, leaving 9 bases of the junction unmatched. For the CDR3, the DNA is TGCAGCGCTGGCCGGGGACTAGCGGGAGTTAATGAGCAGTTCTTC. Residues: CSAGRGLAGVNEQFF.

This clone appeared a single time. This sequence joins TRBV6-5 and TRBJ1-3; D call uncertain. The V gene's germline CDR1 is MNHEY and CDR2 SVGAGI. V lost 5 bases and J lost 0, with 8 bases in between. This CDR3 comprises 14 residues. The CDR3 sequence: CASSPYDSGNTIYF. The CDR3 region has the DNA TGTGCCAGCAGTCCATATGACTCTGGAAACACCATATATTTT.

The chain uses TRBV10-3 and TRBJ2-3, with a possible D match to TRBD2 (5 bases). The CDR3 is 13 residues long. V was pared by 5 bases and J by 5 bases, with 11 bases between. Per the germline V gene, CDR1 is ENHRY and CDR2 is SYGVKD. CDR3 nucleotides: TGTGCCATCAGTCGACCCGGGGAAGATACGCAGTATTTT. Translating it yields CAISRPGEDTQYF.

This clone was counted a single time. This chain uses TRBV7-2 with TRBJ1-6; no reliable D call. V was trimmed by 3 bases and J by 7 bases, leaving 10 bases between them. The germline V gene has CDR1 SGHTA and CDR2 FQGNSA. The CDR3 is made up of 14 amino acids. The CDR3 reads CASSLGWRNSPLHF. In DNA form, the CDR3 reads TGTGCCAGCAGCTTGGGCTGGCGGAATTCACCCCTCCACTTT.

This chain links TRBV21-1 with TRBJ2-7; the D segment call TRBD1 is taken from the table without a DNA check. TRBV21-1 is a pseudogene segment. The CDR3 runs to 13 residues. CDR3 bases: TGTGCCAGCAGCAGCGGGACAGAAGGTGAGCAGTACGTC. Translating gives CASSSGTEGEQYV.

This chain connects TRBV11-2 to TRBJ1-6; 7 positions match TRBD1. V was pared by 5 bases and J by 7 bases, with 2 bases of the junction left unmatched. Looked up from germline, CDR1 is SGHAT and CDR2 is FQNNGV. The CDR3 covers 13 residues. DNA of the CDR3: TGTGCCAGCAGCGGGACAGAAAATTCACCCCTCCACTTT. It translates to CASSGTENSPLHF.

This CDR3 reads CASSLRVTGELFF. The CDR3 DNA is TGTGCCAGCAGTTTACGAGTCACCGGGGAGCTGTTTTTT. The chain couples TRBV27 to TRBJ2-2; no clear D. The CDR3 is 13 residues long. Germline V gene sequence: CDR1 MNHEY, CDR2 SMNVEV (reference sequence). With 2 bases removed from V and 4 bases from J, the gap between germline ends came to 5 bases.